Detailed here is one T cell receptor beta chain. The source of the sample is a study of T-cell memory formation after mild COVID-19. Whole-study context: The two donors had largely donor-specific TCR clusters.

TCRdb redid the calling of the 5' RACE reads with MiXCR, one entry per CDR3 protein. The sample has roughly 110,000 distinct CDR3 sequences; approximately 15% are singletons. The CDR3 is made up of 16 amino acids. From germline, CDR1 is SGHAT and CDR2 FQNNGV. J was trimmed by 5 bases and V by 1 base; bases with no gene match: 7. This TCR was recovered from an adult woman who had mild COVID-19 (a few samples of this study predate the infection). Cell type and time point are not known. V is TRBV11-2 and J is TRBJ2-1; 8 bases match TRBD2. The sample was PBMCs or a T cell subset sorted from them (not recorded which). The CDR3 spells CASSLVSVAGHNEQFF. The CDR3 nucleotides are TGTGCCAGCAGCTTAGTTTCAGTAGCGGGGCACAATGAGCAGTTCTTC.